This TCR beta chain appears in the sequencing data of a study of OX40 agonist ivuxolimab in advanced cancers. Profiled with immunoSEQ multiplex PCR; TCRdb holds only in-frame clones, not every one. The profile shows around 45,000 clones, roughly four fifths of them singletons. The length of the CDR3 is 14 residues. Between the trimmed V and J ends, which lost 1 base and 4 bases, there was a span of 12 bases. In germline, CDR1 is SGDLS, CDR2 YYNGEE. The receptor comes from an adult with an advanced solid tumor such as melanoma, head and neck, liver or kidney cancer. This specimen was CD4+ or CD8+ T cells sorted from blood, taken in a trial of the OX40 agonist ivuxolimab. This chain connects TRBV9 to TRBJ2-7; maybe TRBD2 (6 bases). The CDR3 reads CASSVFSEGYEQYF. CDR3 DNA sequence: TGTGCCAGCAGCGTATTTTCGGAGGGGTACGAGCAGTACTTC.